Listed here are 28 T cell receptor beta chains from one sample, sequenced in a study of response to subunit inactivated influenza vaccine. TCRdb recomputed calls from the RT-PCR reads with MiXCR, one row per CDR3 protein. The top ten clones hold roughly 2.8% of a sample with about 540,000 distinct CDR3 sequences, approximately 24% of them seen once. These data are also associated with another study on T cells expressing NK-cell markers. Turning to that study: The authors made TCR beta cDNA libraries by 5'RACE template switching. This switching added a universal primer site and UMIs.

Source: CD4+ T cells sorted from PBMCs, taken 12 days after vaccination. All receptors come from a man between 45 and 60 years old who received an inactivated influenza vaccine.

The rearrangement joins TRBV29-1 to TRBJ2-5; TRBD1 might be the D (5 bases). Germline loops: CDR1 SQVTM, CDR2 ANQGSEA. This CDR3 comprises 14 residues. Trimming pared 7 bases from V and 4 bases from J, leaving 19 bases between. The CDR3 DNA reads TGCAGCGCCCTTGGGCAGGGTGAATTAGAGACCCAGTACTTC. It specifies CSALGQGELETQYF.

The rearrangement uses TRBV6-2 or TRBV6-3 and TRBJ2-6, with 8 bases aligning to TRBD2. The germline V gene has CDR1 MNHEY and CDR2 SVGEGT. CDR3 length equals 21 residues. The junction had 14 bases not matched to a gene; V was cut back by 1 base and J by 0 bases. The chain's CDR3 is CASSYYPRGVPGYSGANVLTF. The CDR3 coding sequence is TGTGCCAGCAGTTACTACCCGCGGGGGGTGCCCGGTTACTCTGGGGCCAACGTCCTGACTTTC.

The CDR3 DNA sequence: TGTGCCATCAGTGAGCGGACCAATACGCAGTATTTT. Encoded protein: CAISERTNTQYF. The rearrangement uses TRBV10-3 and TRBJ2-3, with D hard to call. The germline V and J ends were trimmed by 2 bases and 7 bases, with 7 bases remaining between them. The CDR3 covers 12 residues. Germline V gene data show CDR1 as ENHRY and CDR2 as SYGVKD.

The chain links TRBV6-5 to TRBJ2-7; a possible D gene is TRBD1 (6 bases). The CDR3 extends over 12 amino acids. Per germline, CDR1 MNHEY and CDR2 SVGAGI. Trimming cost V 6 bases and J 7 bases, with 13 bases left between them. CDR3 coding DNA: TGTGCCAGCAGAAACAGGGTAGGAGAGCAGTACTTC. It encodes CASRNRVGEQYF.

This clonotype was detected a few times. The chain employs TRBV14 and TRBJ2-2; D unclear. The germline V gene has CDR1 SGHDN and CDR2 FVKESK. This CDR3 has 18 residues. V dropped 4 bases and J dropped 0 bases, with 18 bases sitting between them. The CDR3 DNA reads TGTGCCAGCAGCCGATTTATACTAAGTCTAGCGAACACCGGGGAGCTGTTTTTT. Translated, it gives CASSRFILSLANTGELFF. The full variable domain, with the rest looked up from reference TRBV14 and TRBJ2-2, is EAGVTQFPSHSVIEKGQTVTLRCDPISGHDNLYWYRRVMGKEIKFLLHFVKESKQDESGMPNNRFLAERTGGTYSTLKVQPAELEDSGVYFCASSRFILSLANTGELFFGEGSRLTVL.

This clonotype has just a few counts. V is TRBV28 and J is TRBJ1-2, with TRBD1 matching over 9 bases. Germline trimming cut 7 bases from V and 5 bases from J; bases unmatched to any gene: 11. Germline V gives CDR1 MDHEN, CDR2 SYDVKM. The CDR3 is 15 amino acids. CDR3 sequence reads: CASTSGTGKPYGYTF. CDR3 nucleotide sequence: TGTGCCAGCACCTCCGGGACAGGGAAGCCTTATGGCTACACCTTC.

The CDR3 loop reads CASSIRPPYNEQFF. The CDR3 nucleotides are TGTGCCAGCAGCATCCGGCCCCCCTACAATGAGCAGTTCTTC. The chain links TRBV7-9 to TRBJ2-1; no clear D gene. V lost 5 bases and J 2 bases, leaving 10 bases between the germline ends. Germline V gives CDR1 SEHNR, CDR2 FQNEAQ (reference sequence). CDR3 length: 14 residues.

This clonotype was picked up a small number of times. V and J are TRBV27 and TRBJ2-1, with D perhaps matching TRBD1 (6 bases). Deletions cut 6 bases from V and 8 bases from J, with 17 bases between. This CDR3 contains 14 residues. The germline V gene encodes CDR1 MNHEY and CDR2 SMNVEV (reference sequence). The CDR3 reads CASRMTGAWDEQFF. DNA of the CDR3: TGTGCCAGCAGGATGACAGGAGCCTGGGATGAGCAGTTCTTC.

A word on this clonotype: A read error is likely, as this CDR3 ends without the conserved phenylalanine or tryptophan. The chain links TRBV6-2 or TRBV6-3 to TRBJ1-5, with TRBD1 identical over 9 bases. The germline V gene has CDR1 MNHEY and CDR2 SVGEGT. The CDR3 totals 15 residues. V lost 10 bases to trimming and J lost 9 bases; unmatched junction nucleotides: 16. CDR3 nucleotide sequence: TGTGCCACCAGCCAACCGGGACAGGGCGGTTGGCCCCAGCATGTT. Protein product: CATSQPGQGGWPQHV.

The J gene is TRBJ1-5, the V gene TRBV3-1; D gene uncertain. Germline V gene lookup returns CDR1 LGHDT and CDR2 YNNKEL (reference sequence). The CDR3 is made up of 14 amino acids. The V end lost 4 bases, the J end lost 6 bases, and 13 bases lay between the germline ends. The CDR3 DNA reads TGTGCCAGCAGCCTCGGGTCCGCGTCTCAGCCCCAGCATTTT. Translation gives CASSLGSASQPQHF.

Only a few counts were recorded for this clonotype. V usage is TRBV3-1 and J usage is TRBJ2-7; tentative D call: TRBD2 (6 bases). Germline CDR1 is LGHDT and CDR2 is YNNKEL (reference sequence). The CDR3 is made up of 14 amino acids. With 1 base removed from V and 5 bases from J, the gap between germline ends came to 12 bases. CDR3 coding DNA: TGTGCCAGCAGCCAAGCGGGAGTTATCAACGAGCAGTACTTC. Amino acids: CASSQAGVINEQYF.

The rearrangement links TRBV6-2 or TRBV6-3 to TRBJ2-5, with no clear D. The CDR3 sequence is 17 residues long. The V gene's germline CDR1 is MNHEY and CDR2 SVGEGT. Trimming pared 6 bases from V and 4 bases from J, leaving 24 bases between. CDR3 protein: CASSLPLSAGRRETQYF. The CDR3 DNA follows: TGTGCCAGCAGCCTTCCCCTTTCAGCAGGCCGTCGAGAGACCCAGTACTTC.

Of note for this clonotype: This CDR3 is missing its conserved last phenylalanine or tryptophan, likely due to a read error. The limits of the CDR3 on the DNA are not certain, so only TCRdb's listed CDR3 is given. The chain has TRBV5-1 and TRBJ1-2; TRBD1 is the table's D call, not checked against the DNA. Ends included, the CDR3 has 13 residues. CDR1 SGHRS and CDR2 YFSETQ come from the germline V gene. CDR3 region: CASSDPGQGPVEV.

This clonotype came up a few times. The chain carries TRBV14 and TRBJ2-7; 9 bases are a match to TRBD1. The CDR3 totals 17 residues. Germline loops: CDR1 SGHDN, CDR2 FVKESK. With V trimmed by 1 base and J by 2 bases, 9 bases remained unmatched. CDR3 DNA sequence: TGTGCCAGCAGCCAAGGGAGAATCGGGACAGGGACCTACGAGCAGTACTTC. It codes for CASSQGRIGTGTYEQYF.

J is TRBJ2-3 and V is TRBV12-3 or TRBV12-4; 13 bases are a match to TRBD2. CDR3 size: 17 residues. Unmatched junction bases numbered 7, after V lost 6 bases and J lost 1 base. The CDR3: CASSPGLAGERTDTQYF. CDR3 in DNA: TGTGCCAGCAGCCCCGGACTAGCGGGGGAGCGCACAGATACGCAGTATTTT.

This clonotype was counted between two and nine times. This chain joins TRBV7-2 and TRBJ2-7; D may be TRBD1 (6 bases). V was trimmed by 5 bases and J by 2 bases, leaving 13 bases between them. CDR1 and CDR2 from the germline V gene are SGHTA and FQGNSA. This CDR3 spans 14 amino acids. In DNA form, the CDR3 reads TGTGCCAGCAGCCAGACGCAGGGGCCCTACGAGCAGTACTTC. This gives the protein CASSQTQGPYEQYF.

This clonotype was detected a few times. CDR3 residues: CSAAQGNQPQHF. The CDR3 bases are TGCAGTGCTGCACAGGGGAATCAGCCCCAGCATTTT. V gene TRBV20-1 combines with J gene TRBJ1-5, with TRBD1 matching over 7 bases. Germline CDR1 reads DFQATT; CDR2 reads SNEGSKA (reference sequence). This CDR3 has 12 amino acids. V lost 5 bases and J lost 4; bases outside the gene matches: 2.

This clonotype was seen only a few times. The V and J genes are TRBV11-2 and TRBJ2-7; TRBD1 matches 8 bases. After removal of 1 base from V and 4 bases from J, the junction contained 6 bases not matched to a gene. This CDR3 has 15 residues. CDR1 is SGHAT, CDR2 FQNNGV, per germline. CDR3 protein: CASSLVRGRNYEQYF. The CDR3 DNA reads TGTGCCAGCAGCTTAGTCAGGGGGCGTAATTACGAGCAGTACTTC. Variable domain in full (rest from reference TRBV11-2 and TRBJ2-7): EAGVAQSPRYKIIEKRQSVAFWCNPISGHATLYWYQQILGQGPKLLIQFQNNGVVDDSQLPKDRFSAERLKGVDSTLKIQPAKLEDSAVYLCASSLVRGRNYEQYFGPGTRLTVT.

In this sample, this clonotype turned up a few times. The chain combines TRBV3-1 with TRBJ2-3; D may be TRBD2 (6 bases). Germline CDR1 LGHDT, CDR2 YNNKEL (reference sequence). CDR3 length equals 15 residues. The V end lost 4 bases, the J end lost 2 bases, and 13 bases lay between the germline ends. In DNA form, the CDR3 reads TGTGCCAGCAGCCGCGGGACTTCTACCACAGATACGCAGTATTTT. It specifies CASSRGTSTTDTQYF.

This clonotype turned up a few times. The gene calls are TRBV10-3 and TRBJ2-7; 11 bases match TRBD2. V dropped 3 bases and J dropped 4; count of bases not matched to a gene: 8. CDR3 length: 16 residues. The V gene's germline CDR1 is ENHRY and CDR2 SYGVKD. The CDR3 bases are TGTGCCATCAGTGATTACGCCGGGACTAGCGGTTACGAGCAGTACTTC. This codes for CAISDYAGTSGYEQYF.

V is TRBV6-2 or TRBV6-3 and J is TRBJ2-7; 8 positions agree with TRBD2. With V trimmed by 9 bases and J by 0 bases, 10 bases remained unmatched. The V gene's germline CDR1 is MNHEY and CDR2 SVGEGT. The CDR3 consists of 15 residues. CDR3 region: CASGVAGLSSYEQYF. CDR3 nucleotide sequence: TGTGCCAGTGGAGTAGCGGGGTTATCCTCCTACGAGCAGTACTTC.

A remark on this clonotype: A junction end diverges from the germline sequence, so it may reflect a read error. The chain links TRBV2 to TRBJ2-5, with TRBD1 matching 10 bases. This CDR3 comprises 16 residues. In germline, CDR1 is SNHLY, CDR2 FYNNEI. CDR3 coding DNA: TGTGCCAGCGGTGAACTACCGGGACAGGGGTCAGAGACCCAGTACTTC. Translated: CASGELPGQGSETQYF.

This rearrangement joins TRBV12-3 or TRBV12-4 to TRBJ1-1; the D is unclear. The CDR3 loop spans 13 amino acids. The V end lost 6 bases, the J end lost 5 bases, and 13 bases lay between the germline ends. CDR3 loop: CASSPDGGTEAFF. DNA for the CDR3: TGTGCCAGCAGCCCCGACGGCGGGACTGAAGCTTTCTTT.

This clonotype was counted only a few times. This chain's CDR3 is CANPGQGSNEQYF. Here the CDR3 DNA reads TGTGCCAACCCGGGACAGGGTTCCAACGAGCAGTACTTC. The chain carries TRBV10-3 and TRBJ2-7, with 9 bases identical to TRBD1. This CDR3 is 13 amino acids long. J was trimmed by 5 bases and V by 10 bases; bases with no gene match: 9. From germline, CDR1 is ENHRY and CDR2 SYGVKD.

The V gene is TRBV7-2, the J gene TRBJ2-5; D gene ambiguous. CDR1 SGHTA and CDR2 FQGNSA come from the germline V gene. Trimming stripped 1 base from V and 1 base from J, with 10 bases between. The CDR3 contains 15 residues. The DNA for the CDR3 is TGTGCCAGCAGCTTAGGAAGAGTAACCCAAGAGACCCAGTACTTC. Its protein product is CASSLGRVTQETQYF. Looking up the rest from reference TRBV7-2 and TRBJ2-5 gives the full variable domain: GAGVSQSPSNKVTEKGKDVELRCDPISGHTALYWYRQSLGQGLEFLIYFQGNSAPDKSGLPSDRFSAERTGGSVSTLTIQRTQQEDSAVYLCASSLGRVTQETQYFGPGTRLLVL.

There are many counts of this clonotype. V gene TRBV4-1 combines with J gene TRBJ2-1; D not certain. Trimming left V 4 bases short and J 0 bases short, with 16 bases between. The germline V gene encodes CDR1 MGHRA and CDR2 YSYEKL. The CDR3 extends over 17 amino acids. CDR3 in DNA: TGCGCCAGCAGCCGAGGATCCGGGTCCAGCTCCTACAATGAGCAGTTCTTC. Amino acids: CASSRGSGSSSYNEQFF.

This clonotype was observed a handful of times. The chain has TRBV5-6 and TRBJ2-1; 14 positions match TRBD2. J gave up 9 bases and V 4 bases, and 12 bases lay outside the gene matches. Germline CDR1 is SGHDT and CDR2 is YYEEEE. There are 17 residues in the CDR3. The CDR3 here is CASSTPGLAGGSGEQFF. For the CDR3, the DNA is TGTGCCAGCAGCACCCCCGGACTAGCGGGGGGATCCGGTGAGCAGTTCTTC.

The chain links TRBV5-1 to TRBJ1-4; perhaps TRBD1 as D (5 bases). V gave up 3 bases and J gave up 6 bases, with 15 bases separating them. This CDR3 has 15 amino acids. Germline CDR1 is SGHRS and CDR2 is YFSETQ. CDR3: CASSSGTLDYEKLFF. The CDR3 coding sequence is TGCGCCAGCAGCTCCGGGACCCTGGATTATGAAAAACTGTTTTTT.